Each of the 21 T cell receptor beta chains below was sequenced from the same sample in a study of synovial regulatory T cells in juvenile arthritis (dated by TCRdb to about 2015). Library method: the immunoSEQ multiplex PCR assay. The table comes from immuneACCESS by way of TCRdb, which keeps in-frame sequences with V and J called. Part of the clones is missing from these tables; in studies checked, under half for an unresolved V gene and the rest for unknown reasons. The sample table on file contains approximately 870 clones. The top ten constitute 5% to 7% of the sample. The synovial samples consisted of synovial fluid collected together with matched peripheral blood from each patient with active arthritis. The specimen was Treg cells from the synovium. The receptors derive from a donor between 2 and 29 years old with juvenile idiopathic arthritis.

This clone is labeled medium-sized based on frequency. J is TRBJ2-3 and V is TRBV5-1; TCRdb lists TRBD2, though no DNA is available to test this call. The V gene's germline CDR1 is SGHRS and CDR2 YFSETQ. This CDR3 region has 16 residues. No DNA is listed. CDR3 in amino acids: CASSSLAGGHSDTQYF.

According to its frequency, this clone is medium-sized. The rearrangement links TRBV2 to TRBJ2-5; TCRdb picks TRBD2, but there is no DNA to check that call. In germline, CDR1 is SNHLY, CDR2 FYNNEI. The length of the CDR3 is 12 residues. DNA was not recorded. This chain's CDR3 is CASRGLVETQYF.

Its frequency marks this clone as medium-sized. The V gene is TRBV5-4, the J gene TRBJ2-5; as DNA is missing, the TRBD2 call by TCRdb cannot be tested. This CDR3 has 13 residues. No DNA accompanies this entry. The germline gives CDR1 SGHNT, CDR2 YYREEE (reference sequence). CDR3 in amino acids: CASSEGAQETQYF.

Considering frequency, this clone is medium-sized. The chain has TRBV7-8 and TRBJ2-1; TCRdb calls TRBD2, which cannot be checked without DNA. CDR3 length: 15 residues. The DNA is not on file. Per the germline V gene, CDR1 is SGHVS and CDR2 is FQNEAQ. This chain's CDR3 is CASSAGLASYNEQFF. Full variable domain (outside the CDR3, taken from reference TRBV7-8 and TRBJ2-1): GAGVSQSPRYKVAKRGQDVALRCDPISGHVSLFWYQQALGQGPEFLTYFQNEAQLDKSGLPSDRFFAERPEGSVSTLKIQRTQQEDSAVYLCASSAGLASYNEQFFGPGTRLTVL.

This clone ranks as large (0.1 to 1%) in terms of frequency. J is TRBJ1-5 and V is TRBV5-8. The CDR3 sequence is 15 residues long. No DNA was logged. Germline loops: CDR1 SGHTS, CDR2 YDEGEE. CDR3 sequence reads: CASRWAGGTGQPQHF.

This clone is identified as medium-sized from frequency. This chain links TRBV28 with TRBJ1-1. The CDR3 sequence is 12 residues long. No DNA was logged. CDR1 is MDHEN, CDR2 SYDVKM, per germline. This chain's CDR3 is CAGGGSYTEAFF.

This clone is deemed medium-sized by its frequency. V and J are TRBV30 and TRBJ2-1; TCRdb outputs TRBD1, but without DNA this stays unchecked. The CDR3 length is 13 residues. Only the protein sequence is given. Germline loops: CDR1 GTSNPN, CDR2 SVGIG (reference sequence). This chain's CDR3 is CAWSVHLYNEQFF.

This clone ranks as medium-sized in terms of frequency. The chain has TRBV5-4 and TRBJ2-1; the TRBD2 assignment by TCRdb is unverifiable without DNA. CDR3 length: 14 residues. No DNA is given. Germline loops: CDR1 SGHNT, CDR2 YYREEE (reference sequence). The CDR3 spells CASSLGGPIGEQFF.

This clone counts as medium-sized by frequency. The V call is TRBV2, the J call TRBJ2-7; TCRdb's D gene call, TRBD2, goes unchecked for lack of DNA. Germline-derived CDR1 and CDR2 are SNHLY and FYNNEI. This CDR3 has 13 amino acids. No DNA accompanies this entry. The chain's CDR3 is CASSEGTSYEQYF.

This clone shows up as medium-sized by frequency. The V call is TRBV30, the J call TRBJ1-6. CDR3 length equals 13 residues. The entry carries no DNA sequence. Germline loops: CDR1 GTSNPN, CDR2 SVGIG (reference sequence). The CDR3 sequence: CAWNEGIISPLHF. Full variable domain (rest looked up from reference TRBV30 and TRBJ1-6): SQTIHQWPATLVQPVGSPLSLECTVEGTSNPNLYWYRQAAGRGLQLLFYSVGIGQISSEVPQNLSASRPQDRQFILSSKKLLLSDSGFYLCAWNEGIISPLHFGNGTRLTVT.

The chain is built from TRBV30 and TRBJ1-6; the D call from TCRdb, TRBD1, cannot be confirmed without DNA. This CDR3 has 14 residues. DNA is not recorded here. In germline, CDR1 is GTSNPN, CDR2 SVGIG (reference sequence). The CDR3 here is CAWSMGQQNSPLHF.

Measured by frequency, this clone is medium-sized. This chain connects TRBV2 to TRBJ2-1; TCRdb picks TRBD2, but there is no DNA to check that call. Per the germline V gene, CDR1 is SNHLY and CDR2 is FYNNEI. The CDR3 runs 11 residues. The nucleotide record is missing. CDR3 region: CASNLENEQFF.

This clone is medium-sized (0.01 to 0.1%) by frequency. CDR3 sequence reads: CASSFTEGASREQYF. The rearrangement uses TRBV28 and TRBJ2-7; the D call of TRBD1 rests on TCRdb alone, since no DNA is present to check it. Germline V gene sequence: CDR1 MDHEN, CDR2 SYDVKM. The CDR3 consists of 15 residues. A DNA sequence was not provided.

By frequency, this clone is large. The chain is built from TRBV7-3 and TRBJ2-1; with no DNA, the TCRdb D assignment of TRBD2 cannot be verified. There are 15 residues in the CDR3. The DNA is unrecorded. The germline gives CDR1 SGHTA, CDR2 FQGTGA. The CDR3 region is CASSRVRGGSNEQFF.

Judged by frequency, this clone is medium-sized. The V and J genes are TRBV9 and TRBJ2-7. The CDR3 runs 13 residues. No DNA is listed. Germline CDR1 and CDR2: SGDLS and YYNGEE. CDR3 sequence reads: CASSPREGGEQYF.

The rearrangement links TRBV6-1 to TRBJ2-3; TCRdb indicates TRBD1, and absent DNA this call remains unverified. The CDR3 is 13 residues long. No nucleotide data were recorded. Per the germline V gene, CDR1 is MNHNS and CDR2 is SASEGT. The CDR3 sequence: CASNIQGSDTQYF.

This clone is labeled large based on frequency. The rearrangement joins TRBV19 to TRBJ2-7; TCRdb outputs TRBD1, but without DNA this stays unchecked. Germline assignment: CDR1 LNHDA and CDR2 SQIVND (reference sequence). This CDR3 has 15 residues. No DNA is listed. The CDR3: CASSMGQGVPYEQYF.

This clone shows up as medium-sized by frequency. V and J are TRBV28 and TRBJ1-1; TCRdb's D call, TRBD1, is unchecked because there is no DNA. This CDR3 spans 13 amino acids. The record lacks a DNA sequence. Germline V gives CDR1 MDHEN, CDR2 SYDVKM. The CDR3 protein is CASSLGQNTEAFF.

Its frequency marks this clone as medium-sized. The chain couples TRBV7-3 to TRBJ1-6; absent DNA, TCRdb's TRBD1 call cannot be checked. Germline CDR1 is SGHTA and CDR2 is FQGTGA. The CDR3 extends over 20 amino acids. The record lacks a DNA sequence. Here the CDR3 reads CASSLRGGQGTYSYNSPLHF.

Considering frequency, this clone is medium-sized. This chain links TRBV11-2 with TRBJ1-2. The germline gives CDR1 SGHAT, CDR2 FQNNGV. The CDR3 spans 14 residues. No DNA was logged. The CDR3 sequence is CASSLGRGNYGYTF.

By frequency, this clone is medium-sized. The chain uses TRBV20-1 and TRBJ1-2. Germline V gene lookup returns CDR1 DFQATT and CDR2 SNEGSKA (reference sequence). The CDR3 has 9 amino acids. No DNA sequence is on record. CDR3 protein: CSARYGYTF.